This TCR beta chain comes out of a study of shared clonotypes between healthy human individuals. The CDR3 is 11 residues long. The germline gives CDR1 DFQATT, CDR2 SNEGSKA (reference sequence). The V end was cut by 5 bases, the J end by 8 bases, with 12 bases between. The assay was immunoSEQ multiplex PCR, and TCRdb's table has in-frame clones only and misses some. The sample yields about 2,500,000 clones, more than 90% seen once. Sequencing was done on a sample of naive CD4+ T cells sorted from blood. The subset here: CD45RA+ positively selected. The gene calls are TRBV20-1 and TRBJ1-2; D gene uncertain. The receptor comes from a man between 18 and 29 years old in good health. The CDR3 region is CSAVFRNGYTF. CDR3 sequence (DNA): TGCAGTGCTGTATTCAGGAACGGCTACACCTTC.